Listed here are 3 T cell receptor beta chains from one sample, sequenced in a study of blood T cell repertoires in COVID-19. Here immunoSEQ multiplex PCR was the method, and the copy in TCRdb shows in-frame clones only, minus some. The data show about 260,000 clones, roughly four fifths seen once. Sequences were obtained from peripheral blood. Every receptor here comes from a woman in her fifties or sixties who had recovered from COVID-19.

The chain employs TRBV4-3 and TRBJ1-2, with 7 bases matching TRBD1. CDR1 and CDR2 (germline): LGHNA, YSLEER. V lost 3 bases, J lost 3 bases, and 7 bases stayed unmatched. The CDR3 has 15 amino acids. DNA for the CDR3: TGCGCCAGCAGCCAGGGACAGACGGGAGACTATGGCTACACCTTC. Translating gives CASSQGQTGDYGYTF.

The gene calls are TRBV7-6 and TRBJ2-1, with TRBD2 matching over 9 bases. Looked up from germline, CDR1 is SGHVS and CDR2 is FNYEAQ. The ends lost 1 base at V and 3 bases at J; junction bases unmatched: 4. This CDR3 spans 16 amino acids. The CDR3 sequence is CASSLGSSGSYNEQFF. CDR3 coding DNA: TGTGCCAGCAGCTTAGGAAGTAGCGGGAGCTACAATGAGCAGTTCTTC.

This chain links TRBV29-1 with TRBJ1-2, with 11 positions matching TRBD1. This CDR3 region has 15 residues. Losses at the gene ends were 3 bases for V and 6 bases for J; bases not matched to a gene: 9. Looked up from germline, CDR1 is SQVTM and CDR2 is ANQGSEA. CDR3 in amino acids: CSVEARDRGVHGYTF. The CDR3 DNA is TGCAGCGTTGAGGCCCGGGACAGGGGGGTGCATGGCTACACCTTC.